The clone carrying this T cell receptor (beta chain) occurred many times. No antigen is known for it. The sample comes from a study of T-cell memory formation after mild COVID-19. Points from the study as a whole: Balance between CD4 and CD8 was seen in clones contracting day 15 to 85, and a CD4+ lean was seen in later expanders.

TCRdb re-analysed the 5' RACE reads in MiXCR, keeping a single row per CDR3 protein. The table shows 200,000 to 250,000 distinct CDR3 sequences, with over 9% occurring only once. The germline V gene has CDR1 SGHTA and CDR2 FQGNSA. Trimming pared 5 bases from V and 8 bases from J, leaving 25 bases between. The CDR3 runs 17 residues. The chain links TRBV7-2 to TRBJ2-4, with D tentatively TRBD2 (6 bases). The clonotype was recovered from a man aged 18 to 29 who had mild COVID-19 (a few samples of this study predate the infection). Cell type and time point are not known. The sequencing input was PBMCs or a T cell subset sorted from them (not recorded which). DNA of the CDR3: TGTGCCAGCAGCACTAGCCGGCCCAACCTCTGGGGAGACATTCAGTACTTC. Its translation: CASSTSRPNLWGDIQYF.